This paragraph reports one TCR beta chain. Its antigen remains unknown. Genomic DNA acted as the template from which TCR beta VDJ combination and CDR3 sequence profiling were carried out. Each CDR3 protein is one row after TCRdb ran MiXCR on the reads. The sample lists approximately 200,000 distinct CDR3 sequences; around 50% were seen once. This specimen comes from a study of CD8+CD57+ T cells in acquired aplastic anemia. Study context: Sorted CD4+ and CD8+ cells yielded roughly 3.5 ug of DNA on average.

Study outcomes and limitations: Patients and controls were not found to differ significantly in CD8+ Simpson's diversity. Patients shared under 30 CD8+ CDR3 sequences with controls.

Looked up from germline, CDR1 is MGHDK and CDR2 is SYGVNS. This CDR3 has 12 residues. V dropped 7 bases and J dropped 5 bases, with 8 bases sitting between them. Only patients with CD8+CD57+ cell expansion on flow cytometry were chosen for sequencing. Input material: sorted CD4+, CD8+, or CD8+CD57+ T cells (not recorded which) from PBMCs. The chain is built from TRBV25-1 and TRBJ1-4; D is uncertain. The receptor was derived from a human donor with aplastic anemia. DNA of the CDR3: TGTGCCAGCACCTCGCCAAATGAAAAACTGTTTTTT. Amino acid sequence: CASTSPNEKLFF. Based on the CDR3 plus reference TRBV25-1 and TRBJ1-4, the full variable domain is EADIYQTPRYLVIGTGKKITLECSQTMGHDKMYWYQQDPGMELHLIHYSYGVNSTEKGDLSSESTVSRIRTEHFPLTLESARPSHTSQYLCASTSPNEKLFFGSGTQLSVL.